This T cell receptor beta chain was recovered during a study of shared clonotypes between healthy human individuals. TCRdb's table, derived via immunoSEQ multiplex PCR, lists solely in-frame clones and lacks some. The sample shows 1,500,000 or so clones, roughly 96% of them seen only once. Those who donated were healthy HIV-negative adults, with no recent acute infections or vaccinations reported. The ends were cut back, 3 bases at V and 2 bases at J, with 11 bases in the middle. Germline CDR1 is LNHNV and CDR2 is YYDKDF (reference sequence). This CDR3 contains 14 residues. The sample consisted of naive CD4+ T cells sorted from blood. Noted subset: CD45RA+ positively selected. The clonotype originates from a man younger than 45 in good health. The rearrangement links TRBV15 to TRBJ2-7; D is perhaps TRBD1 (5 bases). The CDR3 loop reads CATSRGPTAYEQYF. As DNA, the CDR3 is TGTGCCACCAGCAGGGGGCCGACGGCCTACGAGCAGTACTTC.